This entry concerns a single T cell receptor beta chain. Its target is unknown. The data were obtained in a study of T cells in localized non-small cell lung cancer. General study results and limits: Turning up in adjacent lung were a median roughly 60 of the top 100 tumor clones. Tumor samples were not multi-region, leaving intratumor heterogeneity unexcluded.

Clones were sequenced by immunoSEQ multiplex PCR, and TCRdb holds only the in-frame ones, with some missing. The sample lists around 50,000 clones; about nine tenths were seen once. Germline V gives CDR1 LNHDA, CDR2 SQIVND (reference sequence). The CDR3 consists of 12 residues. Between the trimmed V and J ends, which lost 6 bases and 2 bases, there was a span of 6 bases. Sequencing used peripheral blood, obtained before any cancer treatment. The chain couples TRBV19 to TRBJ2-3; D unresolved. This TCR derives from a woman aged 40-69 years with stage I lung adenocarcinoma. CDR3: CASSYNTDTQYF. The DNA for the CDR3 is TGTGCCAGTAGCTACAACACAGATACGCAGTATTTT.